These 20 T cell receptor beta chains originate from one sample sequenced in a study of type 1 and type 2 diabetes patients. PCR was run on genomic DNA. A primer set of 30 forward and 13 reverse primers amplified the CDR3. TCRdb called the multiplex PCR reads again in MiXCR, with one record for every CDR3 protein. The repertoire holds under 300,000 distinct CDR3 sequences, with around 47% as singletons. Sequencing input: peripheral blood mononuclear cells (PBMCs). These receptors came from a man aged 18 to 29 with type 2 diabetes.

J is TRBJ2-1 and V is TRBV19, with 11 bases identical to TRBD1. The CDR3 contains 14 residues. Germline lookup yields CDR1 LNHDA and CDR2 SQIVND (reference sequence). Trimming at V came to 8 bases and at J to 8 bases, leaving 8 bases not matched to a gene. CDR3 in amino acids: CASRGTGGGHEQFF. As DNA, the CDR3 is TGTGCCAGTCGAGGGACAGGGGGAGGACATGAGCAGTTCTTC.

The chain recombines TRBV5-1 with TRBJ2-2; tentative D call: TRBD1 (6 bases). The CDR3 runs 14 residues. CDR1 and CDR2 from the germline V gene are SGHRS and YFSETQ. Trimming stripped 3 bases from V and 8 bases from J, with 14 bases between. DNA of the CDR3: TGCGCCAGCAGCTCGTCGACAGGTCCGGGGGAGCTGTTTTTT. It codes for CASSSSTGPGELFF.

V usage is TRBV7-2 and J usage is TRBJ1-2; maybe TRBD1 (5 bases). V was pared by 1 base and J by 3 bases, with 21 bases between. The CDR3 spans 18 residues. Per the germline V gene, CDR1 is SGHTA and CDR2 is FQGNSA. The CDR3 is CASSLVPPASRDDYGYTF. In nucleotides, the CDR3 is TGTGCCAGCAGCTTAGTACCCCCGGCCAGTAGGGACGACTATGGCTACACCTTC. The full variable domain, in which reference TRBV7-2 and TRBJ1-2 provide the parts outside the CDR3, is GAGVSQSPSNKVTEKGKDVELRCDPISGHTALYWYRQSLGQGLEFLIYFQGNSAPDKSGLPSDRFSAERTGGSVSTLTIQRTQQEDSAVYLCASSLVPPASRDDYGYTFGSGTRLTVV.

This clonotype was seen a single time. The rearrangement joins TRBV11-3 to TRBJ2-7; D call uncertain. Trimming removed 4 bases at V and 8 bases at J, with 15 bases between. The germline V gene encodes CDR1 SGHNT and CDR2 YENEEA. The CDR3 loop spans 13 amino acids. Written as DNA, the CDR3 is TGTGCCAGCAGCTCCCCTCCACAAAACAAGCAGTACTTC. It codes for CASSSPPQNKQYF.

CDR3 nucleotide sequence: TGCGCCAGCAGCCCGTTCGGGGGAGGAGTTATTGATGAGCAGTTCTTC. It translates to CASSPFGGGVIDEQFF. The J gene is TRBJ2-1, the V gene TRBV5-1; perhaps TRBD2 as D (6 bases). The length of the CDR3 is 16 residues. V lost 4 bases and J lost 8, with 22 bases in between. Germline V gene sequence: CDR1 SGHRS, CDR2 YFSETQ.

This sequence joins TRBV2 and TRBJ2-1; 8 bases are shared with TRBD1. This CDR3 has 16 amino acids. V was clipped by 6 bases and J by 2 bases; unmatched bases: 9. Germline V gene sequence: CDR1 SNHLY, CDR2 FYNNEI. This CDR3 reads CASSQAGGWAYNEQFF. The CDR3 DNA follows: TGTGCCAGCAGCCAAGCAGGGGGCTGGGCCTACAATGAGCAGTTCTTC.

This clonotype was counted many times. The chain employs TRBV10-3 and TRBJ2-7; D call uncertain. Trimming took off 7 bases at V and 2 bases at J, with 9 bases between the two ends. This CDR3 has 12 residues. Per germline, CDR1 ENHRY and CDR2 SYGVKD. The CDR3 is CAIMDQAYEQYF. CDR3 DNA: TGTGCCATCATGGACCAAGCCTACGAGCAGTACTTC.

This clonotype came up many times. The rearrangement joins TRBV7-8 to TRBJ1-2, with D perhaps TRBD1 (6 bases). In germline, CDR1 is SGHVS, CDR2 FQNEAQ. The CDR3 is 13 residues long. The V end was cut by 5 bases, the J end by 5 bases, with 12 bases between. DNA for the CDR3: TGTGCCAGCAGCACCGCGGACAGATATGGCTACACCTTC. Protein sequence: CASSTADRYGYTF.

This clonotype was picked up one time. The J gene is TRBJ2-7, the V gene TRBV2, with D unclear. This CDR3 is 14 amino acids long. From germline, CDR1 is SNHLY and CDR2 FYNNEI. With 7 bases removed from V and 4 bases from J, the gap between germline ends came to 17 bases. The CDR3 spells CASTEGNLRYEQYF. The CDR3 bases are TGTGCCAGCACCGAAGGGAACCTTCGATACGAGCAGTACTTC. The variable domain in full, completed from reference TRBV2 and TRBJ2-7, reads EPEVTQTPSHQVTQMGQEVILRCVPISNHLYFYWYRQILGQKVEFLVSFYNNEISEKSEIFDDQFSVERPDGSNFTLKIRSTKLEDSAMYFCASTEGNLRYEQYFGPGTRLTVT.

The sample holds a few counts of this clonotype. V gene TRBV2 combines with J gene TRBJ2-6; 7 nucleotides line up with TRBD1. CDR1 is SNHLY, CDR2 FYNNEI, per germline. CDR3 length equals 16 residues. V gave up 8 bases and J gave up 0 bases; unmatched junction bases: 7. The CDR3 sequence: CASLQGIRSGANVLTF. The DNA of the CDR3 is TGTGCCAGCTTACAGGGGATCCGCTCTGGGGCCAACGTCCTGACTTTC.

J is TRBJ1-4 and V is TRBV30; unclear D gene. V was cut by 1 base and J by 3 bases, with 6 bases left in between. CDR1 GTSNPN and CDR2 SVGIG come from the germline V gene (reference sequence). The CDR3 is 13 amino acids. CDR3 in DNA: TGTGCCTGGAGTGGGGGATCTAATGAAAAACTGTTTTTT. Amino acids: CAWSGGSNEKLFF.

The chain is built from TRBV7-6 and TRBJ1-5; possible D gene TRBD1, 6 bases. This CDR3 is built from 13 residues. From germline, CDR1 is SGHVS and CDR2 FNYEAQ. V was cut by 5 bases and J by 4 bases, with 9 bases left in between. The CDR3 DNA follows: TGTGCCAGCAGCCAGGGGCCAAATCAGCCCCAGCATTTT. Its protein product is CASSQGPNQPQHF.

The V gene is TRBV11-2, the J gene TRBJ2-3; TRBD2 matches at 11 bases. This CDR3 is built from 17 residues. Germline V gene sequence: CDR1 SGHAT, CDR2 FQNNGV. The V and J ends lost 1 base and 4 bases, in that order; junction bases with no gene match: 7. This chain's CDR3 is CASSLGGSGRAADTQYF. The DNA for the CDR3 is TGTGCCAGCAGCTTAGGGGGTAGCGGGAGGGCTGCAGATACGCAGTATTTT.

The chain recombines TRBV6-6 with TRBJ1-1, with 9 bases lining up with TRBD1. The V segment lost 1 base and the J segment 2 bases; nucleotides outside the gene matches: 8. CDR1 MNHNY and CDR2 SVGAGI come from the germline V gene (reference sequence). The CDR3 length is 17 residues. The CDR3 DNA is TGTGCCAGCAGTTACTTGGGGGGACAGGGTCGAAACACTGAAGCTTTCTTT. Translated: CASSYLGGQGRNTEAFF.

This clonotype was seen a handful of times. This rearrangement joins TRBV7-6 to TRBJ2-2; 8 positions match TRBD1. Looked up from germline, CDR1 is SGHVS and CDR2 is FNYEAQ. CDR3 length: 13 amino acids. V lost 6 bases and J lost 8; bases outside the gene matches: 5. CDR3 coding DNA: TGTGCCAGCAGGAACGACAGGGGTGGGGAGCTGTTTTTT. Translation: CASRNDRGGELFF.

The chain employs TRBV7-6 and TRBJ2-7; 13 bases align to TRBD2. The CDR3 has 16 residues. Trimming removed 5 bases from V and 3 bases from J; junction bases left unmatched: 7. Germline loops: CDR1 SGHVS, CDR2 FNYEAQ. CDR3 region: CASSPRTSGSHYEQYF. The CDR3 DNA reads TGTGCCAGCAGCCCAAGGACTAGCGGGAGTCACTACGAGCAGTACTTC.

V and J are TRBV28 and TRBJ1-2; D is uncertain. Trimming shortened V by 3 bases and J by 0 bases, and 14 bases separated the two germline ends. This CDR3 is 16 amino acids long. Germline V CDR1 and CDR2: MDHEN, SYDVKM. The CDR3 DNA reads as TGTGCCAGCAGTTTCGGAGGAGGCTTCGCTAACTATGGCTACACCTTC. Translating it yields CASSFGGGFANYGYTF.

This clonotype was detected only a few times. The genes are TRBV20-1 and TRBJ1-1; perhaps TRBD1 as D (5 bases). The length of the CDR3 is 13 residues. Between the trimmed V and J ends, which lost 3 bases and 5 bases, there was a span of 13 bases. The V gene's germline CDR1 is DFQATT and CDR2 SNEGSKA (reference sequence). The DNA for the CDR3 is TGCAGTGCTAGGGCCGGGACGGGGACTGAAGCTTTCTTT. Residues: CSARAGTGTEAFF.

This clonotype was observed a few times. The chain is built from TRBV7-2 and TRBJ2-3; D gene ambiguous. This CDR3 spans 14 amino acids. Trimming took off 2 bases at V and 0 bases at J, with 6 bases between the two ends. Germline V gene sequence: CDR1 SGHTA, CDR2 FQGNSA. CDR3 nucleotide sequence: TGTGCCAGCAGCTTATCCCCAAGCACAGATACGCAGTATTTT. This translates into CASSLSPSTDTQYF.

The V and J genes are TRBV12-3 or TRBV12-4 and TRBJ1-4, with 7 nucleotides matching TRBD1. The CDR3 contains 14 residues. V was pared by 5 bases and J by 3 bases, with 3 bases of the junction left unmatched. This CDR3 is CASSGQAPNEKLFF. CDR3 nucleotide sequence: TGTGCCAGCAGTGGACAGGCACCTAATGAAAAACTGTTTTTT.